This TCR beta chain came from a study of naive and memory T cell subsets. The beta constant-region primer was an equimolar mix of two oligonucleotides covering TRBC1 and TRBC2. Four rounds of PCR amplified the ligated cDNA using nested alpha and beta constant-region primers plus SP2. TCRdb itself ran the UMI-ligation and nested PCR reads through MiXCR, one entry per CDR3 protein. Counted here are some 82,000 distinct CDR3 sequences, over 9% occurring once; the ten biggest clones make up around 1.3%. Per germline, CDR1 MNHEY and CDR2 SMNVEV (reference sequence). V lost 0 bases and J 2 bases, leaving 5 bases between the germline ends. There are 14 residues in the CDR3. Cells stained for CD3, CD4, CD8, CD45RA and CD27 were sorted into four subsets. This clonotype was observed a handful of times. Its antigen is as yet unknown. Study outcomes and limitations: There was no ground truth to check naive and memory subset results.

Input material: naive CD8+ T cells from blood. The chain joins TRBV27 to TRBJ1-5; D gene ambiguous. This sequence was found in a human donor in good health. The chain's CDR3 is CASSLSGGNQPQHF. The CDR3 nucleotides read TGTGCCAGCAGTTTATCCGGGGGCAATCAGCCCCAGCATTTT.